This TCR beta chain was recovered during a study of OX40 agonist ivuxolimab in advanced cancers. Study background: People who had prior anti-PD-1, anti-PD-L1 or anti-CTLA-4 therapy could take part, and roughly 44% had some.

The study, taken as a whole, reports: It was also the case that some nonresponders had low normalized T-cell clonal expansion.

Germline assignment: CDR1 MNHNY and CDR2 SVGAGI (reference sequence). This CDR3 region has 15 residues. Trimming removed 0 bases from V and 2 bases from J; junction bases left unmatched: 4. Assay: immunoSEQ multiplex PCR; the TCRdb copy retains only in-frame clones and omits some. The repertoire has tens of thousands of clones, 85% to 90% of them found once; the top ten carry 7% to 8.5%. With regard to this clone: The antigen remains unidentified. Other DNA sequences in the same sample also yield this CDR3.

This TCR was recovered from an adult with an advanced solid tumor such as melanoma, head and neck, liver or kidney cancer. The gene calls are TRBV6-6 and TRBJ2-7; TRBD1 matches at 7 bases. This specimen consisted of CD4+ or CD8+ T cells sorted from blood, obtained in a trial of the OX40 agonist ivuxolimab. CDR3 sequence (DNA): TGTGCCAGCAGTTACTCTCGAGACAGGGCCTACGAGCAGTACTTC. Protein product: CASSYSRDRAYEQYF.